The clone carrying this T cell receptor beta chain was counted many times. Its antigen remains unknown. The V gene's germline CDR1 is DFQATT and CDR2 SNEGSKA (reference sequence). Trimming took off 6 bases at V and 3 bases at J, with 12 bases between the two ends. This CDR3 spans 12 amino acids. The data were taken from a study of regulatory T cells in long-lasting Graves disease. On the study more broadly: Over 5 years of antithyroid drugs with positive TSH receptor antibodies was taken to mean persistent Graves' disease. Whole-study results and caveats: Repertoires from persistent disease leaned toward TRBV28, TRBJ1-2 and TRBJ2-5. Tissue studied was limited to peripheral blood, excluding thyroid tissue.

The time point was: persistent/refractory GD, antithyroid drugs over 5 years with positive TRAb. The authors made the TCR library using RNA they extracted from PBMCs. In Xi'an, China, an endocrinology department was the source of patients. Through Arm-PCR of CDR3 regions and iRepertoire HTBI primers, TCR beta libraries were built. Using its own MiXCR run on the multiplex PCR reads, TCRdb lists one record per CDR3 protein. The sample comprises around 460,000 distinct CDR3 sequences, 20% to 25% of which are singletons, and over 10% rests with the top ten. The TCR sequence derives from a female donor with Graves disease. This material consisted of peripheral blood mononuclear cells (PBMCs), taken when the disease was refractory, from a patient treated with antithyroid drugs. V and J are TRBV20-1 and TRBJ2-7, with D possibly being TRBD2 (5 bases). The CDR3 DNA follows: TGCAGTGCACCCGCGAGGGTCTACGAGCAGTACTTC. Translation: CSAPARVYEQYF.